Below, 31 T cell receptor beta chains from the same sample are listed, as sequenced in a study of shared clonotypes between healthy human individuals (dated by TCRdb to about 2020). CD8 naive samples consisted of CD45RO-negative cells that were positively selected for CCR7, yielding a CD45RA+CCR7+ population without TemRA cells. Library preparation was by the immunoSEQ multiplex PCR assay. TCRdb carries this immuneACCESS record with in-frame sequences only. Its versions omit some clonotypes, under half of them owing to an unresolved V gene in the studies checked, with the rest unexplained. The table for this sample lists millions of clones; about 92% of them were counted only once. The ten largest clonotypes hold roughly 1.7% of the sample. The specimen was naive CD8+ T cells from PBMCs. The cell subset or site label of this sample denotes: CD45RA+CCR7+. The receptors shown here come from a man aged 18 to 30 in good health. Some clones in this sample may be carry-over from other donors' samples.

The V call is TRBV27, the J call TRBJ1-5; no firm D call. Per the germline V gene, CDR1 is MNHEY and CDR2 is SMNVEV (reference sequence). Trimming shortened V by 5 bases and J by 0 bases, and 14 bases separated the two germline ends. CDR3 size: 16 residues. CDR3 coding DNA: TGTGCCAGCAGTATCGACATGGATCATAGCAATCAGCCCCAGCATTTT. It specifies CASSIDMDHSNQPQHF.

The V gene is TRBV4-1, the J gene TRBJ2-5; the match to TRBD1 covers 7 bases. Per the germline V gene, CDR1 is MGHRA and CDR2 is YSYEKL. This CDR3 region has 14 residues. The V gene end was trimmed by 2 bases and the J gene end by 4 bases; junction bases not matched to a gene: 4. CDR3 region: CASSQLGGIETQYF. The CDR3, as DNA: TGCGCCAGCAGCCAATTAGGGGGCATAGAGACCCAGTACTTC.

The chain is built from TRBV28 and TRBJ2-5; D is unclear. This CDR3 is built from 14 residues. The germline V gene has CDR1 MDHEN and CDR2 SYDVKM. V lost 5 bases and J 2 bases, leaving 12 bases between the germline ends. This CDR3 reads CASSPLGDQETQYF. The CDR3 nucleotides are TGTGCCAGCAGTCCCCTTGGGGATCAAGAGACCCAGTACTTC.

V and J are TRBV9 and TRBJ2-4; a weak D match, TRBD2 (6 bases). The CDR3 runs to 16 residues. The ends were cut back, 4 bases at V and 0 bases at J, with 14 bases in the middle. Germline CDR1 SGDLS, CDR2 YYNGEE. CDR3 bases: TGTGCCAGCAGCTTGGACGGGGGTTTAGCCAAAAACATTCAGTACTTC. This encodes CASSLDGGLAKNIQYF.

The chain joins TRBV27 to TRBJ2-7, with a possible D match to TRBD1 (6 bases). Germline V CDR1 and CDR2: MNHEY, SMNVEV (reference sequence). The V gene lost 6 bases and the J gene lost 0 bases, with 12 bases spanning the gap. The CDR3 runs 14 residues. This chain's CDR3 is CASRGAPSSYEQYF. The CDR3 nucleotides are TGTGCCAGCAGGGGGGCCCCGAGCTCCTACGAGCAGTACTTC.

The chain employs TRBV5-1 and TRBJ2-1; 7 nucleotides line up with TRBD2. With 4 bases clipped from V and 11 bases from J, the junction kept 15 bases outside the gene matches. The CDR3 spans 15 residues. Germline assignment: CDR1 SGHRS and CDR2 YFSETQ. This CDR3 is CASSEAGLRKVQQFF. For the CDR3, the DNA is TGCGCCAGCAGCGAAGCGGGACTCCGAAAGGTTCAGCAGTTCTTC.

The genes are TRBV4-3 and TRBJ2-7, with 9 bases that match TRBD2. This CDR3 is built from 13 residues. Trimming cost V 3 bases and J 6 bases; bases outside gene matches: 3. CDR1 LGHNA and CDR2 YSLEER come from the germline V gene. The CDR3 DNA reads TGCGCCAGCAGCCAGGGACTAGCTTCCGAGCAGTACTTC. Translating it yields CASSQGLASEQYF.

This chain connects TRBV27 to TRBJ2-2; possibly TRBD1 for D (6 bases). The germline V gene has CDR1 MNHEY and CDR2 SMNVEV (reference sequence). The length of the CDR3 is 14 residues. V gave up 5 bases and J gave up 5 bases, with 12 bases separating them. The chain's CDR3 is CASSPGARTGELFF. The CDR3 DNA is TGTGCCAGCAGTCCAGGGGCGCGAACCGGGGAGCTGTTTTTT.

This rearrangement joins TRBV4-1 to TRBJ1-1; 7 nucleotides agree with TRBD1. Germline values: CDR1 MGHRA, CDR2 YSYEKL. Trimming at V came to 5 bases and at J to 0 bases, leaving 6 bases not matched to a gene. The CDR3 is made up of 15 amino acids. The DNA of the CDR3 is TGCGCCAGCAGCTATAGGGGACAGTTGAACACTGAAGCTTTCTTT. Protein sequence: CASSYRGQLNTEAFF.

This clone was picked up one time. The chain is built from TRBV5-4 and TRBJ2-1, with a weak D call TRBD1 (6 bases). Trimming took 6 bases from V and 5 from J, leaving 9 bases between them. Germline loops: CDR1 SGHNT, CDR2 YYREEE (reference sequence). This CDR3 has 12 amino acids. The CDR3 sequence: CASTPGDNEQFF. The CDR3 nucleotides read TGTGCCAGCACCCCAGGGGACAATGAGCAGTTCTTC. Full variable domain (missing parts from reference TRBV5-4 and TRBJ2-1): ETGVTQSPTHLIKTRGQQVTLRCSSQSGHNTVSWYQQALGQGPQFIFQYYREEENGRGNFPPRFSGLQFPNYSSELNVNALELDDSALYLCASTPGDNEQFFGPGTRLTVL.

The rearrangement uses TRBV5-4 and TRBJ2-5, with D hard to call. The CDR3 has 14 amino acids. Germline V lookup: CDR1 SGHNT, CDR2 YYREEE (reference sequence). Trimming took 1 base from V and 0 from J, leaving 7 bases between them. The CDR3 region is CASSLRQNQETQYF. The CDR3 nucleotides are TGTGCCAGCAGCTTGCGTCAGAACCAAGAGACCCAGTACTTC.

This clone came up once. Other DNA sequences within the sample encode an identical CDR3. The chain uses TRBV29-1 and TRBJ2-1; D gene uncertain. The CDR3 is 10 residues long. The germline gives CDR1 SQVTM, CDR2 ANQGSEA. Deletions cut 4 bases from V and 7 bases from J, with 5 bases between. CDR3 coding DNA: TGCAGCGTTGTCGGGAATGAGCAGTTCTTC. Its protein is CSVVGNEQFF.

The chain links TRBV19 to TRBJ2-1; D might be TRBD1 (6 bases). CDR1 is LNHDA and CDR2 is SQIVND in the germline V gene (reference sequence). V was pared by 1 base and J by 3 bases, with 10 bases between. CDR3 length: 15 residues. CDR3 coding DNA: TGTGCCAGTAGTATAGCGGCAGGGGACTACAATGAGCAGTTCTTC. Its translation is CASSIAAGDYNEQFF.

V and J are TRBV20-1 and TRBJ2-1; D ambiguous. V lost 5 bases, J lost 14 bases, and 7 bases lay in between. The germline V gene encodes CDR1 DFQATT and CDR2 SNEGSKA (reference sequence). The CDR3 spans 8 residues. The CDR3 region has the DNA TGCAGTGCTCCCCCCGAGTTCTTC. Translating it yields CSAPPEFF.

About this clone: The same CDR3 arises from other DNA sequences in this sample as well. V and J are TRBV9 and TRBJ2-7; a possible D gene is TRBD1 (5 bases). The CDR3 consists of 14 residues. Germline values: CDR1 SGDLS, CDR2 YYNGEE. V was cut by 0 bases and J by 3 bases, with 10 bases left in between. CDR3 coding DNA: TGTGCCAGCAGCGTAGCGGGTCAGGGCTACGAGCAGTACTTC. The encoded protein is CASSVAGQGYEQYF.

To note about this clone: Other DNA sequences within the sample encode an identical CDR3. V usage is TRBV9 and J usage is TRBJ2-3; maybe TRBD2 (7 bases). CDR3 length equals 15 residues. V was trimmed by 3 bases and J by 0 bases, leaving 11 bases between them. CDR1 and CDR2 (germline): SGDLS, YYNGEE. As DNA, the CDR3 is TGTGCCAGCAGCGGGAGCGGGACAAGCACAGATACGCAGTATTTT. Translation gives CASSGSGTSTDTQYF.

This chain links TRBV27 with TRBJ2-3; possibly TRBD1 for D (6 bases). Germline values: CDR1 MNHEY, CDR2 SMNVEV (reference sequence). The CDR3 length is 18 residues. V was cut by 5 bases and J by 3 bases, with 24 bases left in between. CDR3: CASSIRLGADLGTDTQYF. The CDR3 DNA reads TGTGCCAGCAGTATTCGGCTGGGGGCAGACCTTGGAACAGATACGCAGTATTTT.

The rearrangement links TRBV11-3 to TRBJ2-1; 10 nucleotides line up with TRBD1. Germline CDR1 and CDR2: SGHNT and YENEEA. V lost 4 bases and J lost 5; bases outside the gene matches: 5. CDR3 length: 15 residues. CDR3 protein: CASSSKGQGNNEQFF. For the CDR3, the DNA is TGTGCCAGCAGCTCCAAGGGACAGGGGAACAATGAGCAGTTCTTC.

This clone came up once. V and J are TRBV11-2 and TRBJ2-7, with D unresolved. CDR1 is SGHAT, CDR2 FQNNGV, per germline. V lost 1 base and J lost 4, with 8 bases in between. The CDR3 contains 13 residues. This chain's CDR3 is CASSLGVFYEQYF. The CDR3 nucleotides are TGTGCCAGCAGCTTAGGGGTTTTTTACGAGCAGTACTTC. The variable domain in full, completed from reference TRBV11-2 and TRBJ2-7, reads EAGVAQSPRYKIIEKRQSVAFWCNPISGHATLYWYQQILGQGPKLLIQFQNNGVVDDSQLPKDRFSAERLKGVDSTLKIQPAKLEDSAVYLCASSLGVFYEQYFGPGTRLTVT.

This rearrangement joins TRBV10-1 to TRBJ2-7, with a possible D match to TRBD1 (5 bases). V was pared by 0 bases and J by 5 bases, with 8 bases between. CDR1 and CDR2 (germline): WNHNN, SYGVQD (reference sequence). The CDR3 runs to 13 residues. CDR3 sequence: CASSESIRDEQYF. The CDR3 nucleotides are TGCGCCAGCAGTGAGTCGATCAGGGACGAGCAGTACTTC.

This rearrangement joins TRBV28 to TRBJ2-2; D is tentatively TRBD1 or TRBD2 (6 bases each). Per the germline V gene, CDR1 is MDHEN and CDR2 is SYDVKM. This CDR3 is 14 amino acids long. V lost 7 bases, J lost 5 bases, and 14 bases lay in between. The CDR3 nucleotides read TGTGCCAGCATGTTGACAGGAGGGACCGGGGAGCTGTTTTTT. Its translation is CASMLTGGTGELFF. Supplemented by reference TRBV28 and TRBJ2-2, the full variable domain reads DVKVTQSSRYLVKRTGEKVFLECVQDMDHENMFWYRQDPGLGLRLIYFSYDVKMKEKGDIPEGYSVSREKKERFSLILESASTNQTSMYLCASMLTGGTGELFFGEGSRLTVL.

This clone appeared once. The CDR3 loop is CASRQGAPDEQYF. The CDR3 nucleotides are TGTGCCAGTAGGCAGGGGGCCCCCGACGAGCAGTACTTC. The V call is TRBV19, the J call TRBJ2-7; 8 bases line up with TRBD1. The CDR3 totals 13 residues. V lost 6 bases, J lost 5 bases, and 6 bases stayed unmatched. In germline, CDR1 is LNHDA, CDR2 SQIVND (reference sequence).

This clone has just one count. The V gene is TRBV19, the J gene TRBJ2-4; D ambiguous. Trimming stripped 0 bases from V and 5 bases from J, with 8 bases between. In germline, CDR1 is LNHDA, CDR2 SQIVND (reference sequence). This CDR3 region has 14 residues. CDR3 amino acids: CASSIDSLENIQYF. The CDR3 DNA reads as TGTGCCAGTAGTATAGACTCCCTGGAAAACATTCAGTACTTC. The full variable domain, its missing parts supplied by reference TRBV19 and TRBJ2-4, is DGGITQSPKYLFRKEGQNVTLSCEQNLNHDAMYWYRQDPGQGLRLIYYSQIVNDFQKGDIAEGYSVSREKKESFPLTVTSAQKNPTAFYLCASSIDSLENIQYFGAGTRLSVL.

The gene calls are TRBV9 and TRBJ1-2; no reliable D call. Trimming left V 1 base short and J 7 bases short, with 20 bases between. The CDR3 loop spans 16 amino acids. Looked up from germline, CDR1 is SGDLS and CDR2 is YYNGEE. The DNA of the CDR3 is TGTGCCAGCAGCGTATGGAGGACCCATCGAGGAGGTGGCTACACCTTC. It specifies CASSVWRTHRGGGYTF.

The chain is built from TRBV19 and TRBJ2-5, with D tentatively TRBD1 (6 bases). The germline V and J ends were trimmed by 3 bases and 4 bases, with 15 bases remaining between them. The germline CDR1 and CDR2 sequences are LNHDA and SQIVND (reference sequence). The CDR3 is 15 amino acids. CDR3 nucleotides: TGTGCCAGTAGTATTACAGGGAGTGGCCGAGAGACCCAGTACTTC. Translating gives CASSITGSGRETQYF.

The rearrangement uses TRBV7-2 and TRBJ2-4, with D unresolved. Germline loops: CDR1 SGHTA, CDR2 FQGNSA. Trimming removed 6 bases from V and 0 bases from J, with 12 bases in between. The CDR3 extends over 15 amino acids. Here the CDR3 reads CASRAPERAKNIQYF. The CDR3 bases are TGTGCCAGCAGGGCCCCCGAGAGAGCCAAAAACATTCAGTACTTC.

This sequence joins TRBV2 and TRBJ1-2, with D possibly being TRBD1 (6 bases). The V gene's germline CDR1 is SNHLY and CDR2 FYNNEI. CDR3 length: 16 amino acids. Trimming shortened V by 6 bases and J by 7 bases, and 24 bases separated the two germline ends. CDR3 sequence reads: CASRGPGDIWASGYTF. DNA of the CDR3: TGTGCCAGCAGGGGTCCAGGGGACATCTGGGCTTCTGGCTACACCTTC.

This chain connects TRBV27 to TRBJ1-5; tentative D call: TRBD1 (5 bases). CDR1 MNHEY and CDR2 SMNVEV come from the germline V gene (reference sequence). This CDR3 region has 16 residues. Trimming took off 5 bases at V and 2 bases at J, with 16 bases between the two ends. The chain's CDR3 is CASSGGDLWGNQPQHF. DNA for the CDR3: TGTGCCAGCAGTGGAGGGGATCTGTGGGGCAATCAGCCCCAGCATTTT.

The chain is built from TRBV2 and TRBJ2-7; 9 bases agree with TRBD2. The J segment lost 4 bases and the V segment lost 5 bases, leaving 15 bases of the junction unmatched. This CDR3 spans 17 amino acids. The germline V gene has CDR1 SNHLY and CDR2 FYNNEI. In DNA, the CDR3 is TGTGCCAGCAGTTACCCTAGCGGGAATGCGACCAGGTACGAGCAGTACTTC. It specifies CASSYPSGNATRYEQYF.

This clone was observed a single time. This chain uses TRBV4-1 with TRBJ1-3; TRBD1 agrees at 7 bases. This CDR3 spans 17 amino acids. The V gene end was trimmed by 2 bases and the J gene end by 0 bases; junction bases not matched to a gene: 7. CDR1 is MGHRA, CDR2 YSYEKL, per germline. CDR3 nucleotides: TGCGCCAGCAGCCAAACGACAGGGCCCCGCTCTGGAAACACCATATATTTT. Amino acids: CASSQTTGPRSGNTIYF.

This chain connects TRBV5-1 to TRBJ2-4; 8 bases fit TRBD1. The junction had 6 bases not matched to a gene; V was cut back by 0 bases and J by 10 bases. Germline lookup yields CDR1 SGHRS and CDR2 YFSETQ. The CDR3 sequence is 14 residues long. In DNA form, the CDR3 reads TGCGCCAGCAGCTTGGGACAGGGGACAAAGATTCAGTACTTC. Its translation is CASSLGQGTKIQYF.